Below, 17 T cell receptor beta chains from the same sample are listed, as sequenced in a study of blood T cell repertoires in COVID-19. The method was immunoSEQ multiplex PCR; TCRdb's version includes in-frame clones alone and lacks a portion of them. The top ten clones hold 1.3% of a sample with some 400,000 clones, approximately 89% of them seen once. What was sequenced was PBMCs or T cells enriched from blood (not recorded which). These receptor sequences come from a man aged 25 to 45 who had recovered from COVID-19.

The rearrangement links TRBV11-2 to TRBJ2-7; possibly TRBD1 for D (5 bases). V was shortened by 0 bases and J by 4 bases, with 7 bases between the two germline ends. This CDR3 has 13 amino acids. CDR1 and CDR2 (germline): SGHAT, FQNNGV. The chain's CDR3 is CASSLDQGYEQYF. DNA of the CDR3: TGTGCCAGCAGCTTAGATCAGGGATACGAGCAGTACTTC.

The rearrangement uses TRBV7-3 and TRBJ1-5, with D uncertain. From germline, CDR1 is SGHTA and CDR2 FQGTGA. The V gene lost 3 bases and the J gene lost 3 bases, with 9 bases spanning the gap. There are 14 residues in the CDR3. The CDR3 nucleotides are TGTGCCAGCAGCTTGAGGTCAGTCAATCAGCCCCAGCATTTT. Amino acid sequence: CASSLRSVNQPQHF.

This clone occurred a few times. The chain carries TRBV4-3 and TRBJ1-6, with D maybe TRBD1 (6 bases). V lost 6 bases, J lost 6 bases, and 12 bases lay in between. Germline CDR1 reads LGHNA; CDR2 reads YSLEER. This CDR3 is built from 14 residues. This CDR3 reads CASSPGDGNSPLHF. In DNA form, the CDR3 reads TGCGCCAGCAGTCCAGGGGACGGTAATTCACCCCTCCACTTT.

The chain recombines TRBV18 with TRBJ1-1; D not certain. The V end was cut by 1 base, the J end by 1 base, with 16 bases between. CDR3 length equals 17 residues. Germline CDR1 reads KGHSH; CDR2 reads LQKENI. The CDR3 spells CASSPRFVQVTNTEAFF. DNA of the CDR3: TGTGCCAGCTCACCACGGTTCGTTCAGGTAACGAACACTGAAGCTTTCTTT.

The chain couples TRBV11-2 to TRBJ1-4, with TRBD1 matching over 7 bases. The ends lost 5 bases at V and 8 bases at J; junction bases unmatched: 17. The CDR3 is 17 residues long. CDR1 and CDR2 from the germline V gene are SGHAT and FQNNGV. CDR3 residues: CASSRLRGRTPGEKLFF. CDR3 DNA: TGTGCCAGCAGCCGTCTAAGGGGGCGTACTCCAGGGGAAAAACTGTTTTTT.

This clone was seen a few times. The rearrangement uses TRBV2 and TRBJ1-1; perhaps TRBD1 as D (6 bases). The CDR3 length is 13 residues. V lost 6 bases, J lost 11 bases, and 19 bases lay in between. Per the germline V gene, CDR1 is SNHLY and CDR2 is FYNNEI. The CDR3 DNA reads TGTGCCAGCAGCGCCCCCATGACAGGTCGCGCTTTCTTT. As protein: CASSAPMTGRAFF.

The rearrangement uses TRBV15 and TRBJ1-5, with unresolved D. V lost 0 bases and J lost 6, with 12 bases in between. The CDR3 covers 15 residues. Per germline, CDR1 LNHNV and CDR2 YYDKDF (reference sequence). The CDR3 is CATSRDLGAGQPQHF. DNA for the CDR3: TGTGCCACCAGCAGAGATCTGGGCGCTGGTCAGCCCCAGCATTTT.

For the CDR3, the DNA is TGTGCCAGCAGTGGAGGGTGGGCGCAGTATGGCTACACCTTC. This sequence encodes CASSGGWAQYGYTF. The chain is built from TRBV6-6 and TRBJ1-2, with D hard to call. The V and J ends lost 5 bases and 5 bases respectively, with 15 bases between them. CDR1 MNHNY and CDR2 SVGAGI come from the germline V gene (reference sequence). This CDR3 contains 14 residues.

The J gene is TRBJ2-5, the V gene TRBV10-1, with TRBD1 identical over 8 bases. The CDR3 is made up of 13 amino acids. V shed 4 bases, J shed 4 bases, and the junction held 2 bases outside the gene matches. Germline CDR1 reads WNHNN; CDR2 reads SYGVQD (reference sequence). The CDR3 nucleotides read TGCGCCAGCAGTGGCCAGGGGGCAGAGACCCAGTACTTC. Translation: CASSGQGAETQYF.

A single count supports this clone. The rearrangement links TRBV12-3 or TRBV12-4 to TRBJ1-5, with D hard to call. This CDR3 region has 12 residues. Trimming cost V 3 bases and J 6 bases, with 6 bases left between them. CDR3 nucleotides: TGTGCCAGCAGTTTGAGGCCTCAGCCCCAGCATTTT. Encoded protein: CASSLRPQPQHF.

V and J are TRBV6-5 and TRBJ2-2; 9 nucleotides match TRBD2. Germline V lookup: CDR1 MNHEY, CDR2 SVGAGI. The CDR3 loop spans 15 amino acids. Trimming removed 6 bases from V and 3 bases from J; junction bases left unmatched: 5. The CDR3 is CASRRGGAYTGELFF. DNA for the CDR3: TGTGCCAGCAGACGCGGGGGGGCTTACACCGGGGAGCTGTTTTTT.

CDR3 sequence: CAWSVSSIEAFF. CDR3 sequence (DNA): TGTGCCTGGAGTGTCAGTTCGATTGAAGCTTTCTTT. V and J are TRBV30 and TRBJ1-1, with D unresolved. V was shortened by 0 bases and J by 7 bases, with 9 bases between the two germline ends. The CDR3 contains 12 residues. Germline loops: CDR1 GTSNPN, CDR2 SVGIG (reference sequence).

V gene TRBV7-3 combines with J gene TRBJ2-1; D remains ambiguous. Trimming pared 6 bases from V and 8 bases from J, leaving 17 bases between. This CDR3 spans 14 amino acids. Germline lookup yields CDR1 SGHTA and CDR2 FQGTGA. CDR3: CASSFGSRRDEQFF. DNA of the CDR3: TGTGCCAGCAGTTTCGGATCGCGGCGAGATGAGCAGTTCTTC. Full variable domain (missing parts from reference TRBV7-3 and TRBJ2-1): GAGVSQTPSNKVTEKGKYVELRCDPISGHTALYWYRQSLGQGPEFLIYFQGTGAADDSGLPNDRFFAVRPEGSVSTLKIQRTERGDSAVYLCASSFGSRRDEQFFGPGTRLTVL.

This chain connects TRBV7-9 to TRBJ2-3; D is possibly TRBD2 (6 bases). The germline V gene encodes CDR1 SEHNR and CDR2 FQNEAQ (reference sequence). The CDR3 loop spans 12 amino acids. V lost 4 bases to trimming and J lost 6 bases, with 8 bases between them. CDR3 amino acids: CASSSRGDTQYF. In DNA form, the CDR3 reads TGTGCCAGCAGCTCTCGGGGGGATACGCAGTATTTT.

The chain employs TRBV7-2 and TRBJ1-5; D remains ambiguous. The germline V and J ends were trimmed by 8 bases and 0 bases, with 14 bases remaining between them. The germline V gene has CDR1 SGHTA and CDR2 FQGNSA. This CDR3 region has 15 residues. CDR3 residues: CASADGSYSNQPQHF. Here the CDR3 DNA reads TGTGCCAGCGCCGATGGGAGCTATAGCAATCAGCCCCAGCATTTT.

V and J are TRBV3-1 (or the pseudogene TRBV3-2) and TRBJ2-7; 11 positions agree with TRBD1. Trimming removed 4 bases from V and 6 bases from J; junction bases left unmatched: 8. CDR1 and CDR2 (germline): LGHDT, YNNKEL (reference sequence). The CDR3 totals 15 residues. The CDR3 reads CASSRLIGTGGEQYF. For the CDR3, the DNA is TGTGCCAGCAGCCGTTTAATAGGGACAGGGGGCGAGCAGTACTTC.

The rearrangement links TRBV4-3 to TRBJ1-4; TRBD1 agrees at 11 bases. Trimming took 7 bases from V and 8 from J; bases not matched to a gene: 6. CDR1 and CDR2 from the germline V gene are LGHNA and YSLEER. The CDR3 length is 14 residues. This chain's CDR3 is CASKDRGPREKLFF. Written as DNA, the CDR3 is TGCGCCAGCAAGGACAGGGGGCCTAGGGAAAAACTGTTTTTT.